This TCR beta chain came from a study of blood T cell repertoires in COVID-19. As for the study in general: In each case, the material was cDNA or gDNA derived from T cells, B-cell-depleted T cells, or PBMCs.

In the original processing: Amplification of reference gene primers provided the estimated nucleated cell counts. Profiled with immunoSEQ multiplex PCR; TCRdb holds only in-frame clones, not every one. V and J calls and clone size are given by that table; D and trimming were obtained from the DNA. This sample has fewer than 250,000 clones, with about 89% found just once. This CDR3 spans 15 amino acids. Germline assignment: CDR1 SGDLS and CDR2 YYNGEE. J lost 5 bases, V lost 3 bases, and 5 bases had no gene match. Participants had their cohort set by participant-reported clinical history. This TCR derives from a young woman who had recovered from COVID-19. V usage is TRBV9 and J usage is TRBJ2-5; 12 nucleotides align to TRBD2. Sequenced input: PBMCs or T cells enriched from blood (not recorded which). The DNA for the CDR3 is TGTGCCAGCAGCGCTAGCGGGGGGGAGATGGAGACCCAGTACTTC. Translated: CASSASGGEMETQYF. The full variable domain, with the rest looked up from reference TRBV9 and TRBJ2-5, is DSGVTQTPKHLITATGQRVTLRCSPRSGDLSVYWYQQSLDQGLQFLIQYYNGEERAKGNILERFSAQQFPDLHSELNLSSLELGDSALYFCASSASGGEMETQYFGPGTRLLVL.